This is a list of T cell receptor beta chains from one sample in a study of cytomegalovirus exposure and HLA in healthy donors. Sequenced by immunoSEQ multiplex PCR; TCRdb stores in-frame clones only, minus some. The sample includes approximately 120,000 clones, 89% seen only once; the top ten take about 1.1%. What was sequenced was PBMCs. Receptors originate from a young woman in good health and CMV-seronegative. Both conserved end residues are part of each CDR3. Each record gives: CDR3 protein, J gene, V gene.

CASKGGGEGDTQYF TRBJ2-3 TRBV2
CASSLSGTERETQYF TRBJ2-5 TRBV27
CASSPGQGATEAFF TRBJ1-1 TRBV27
CASSPSAQGGADTQYF TRBJ2-3 TRBV18
CASTPNPGYEQYF TRBJ2-7 TRBV28
CASSPAGGSMNWLFF TRBJ1-4 TRBV6-5
CASSPTGHENEKLFF TRBJ1-4 TRBV18
CASSLTGTNYGYTF TRBJ1-2 TRBV5-1
CATSREGSGKVEQFF TRBJ2-1 TRBV15
CASISGINNYGYTF TRBJ1-2 TRBV6-5
CASSPQDNNSPLHF TRBJ1-6 TRBV18
CASSATGTSGFNEQFF TRBJ2-1 TRBV2
CASSPSVDLGARGYTF TRBJ1-2 TRBV18
CASSLGQEAFF TRBJ1-1 TRBV5-1
CASSPVEGTEAFF TRBJ1-1 TRBV18
CAWNSGGGGYTF TRBJ1-2 TRBV30
CASSFSALWVNTEAFF TRBJ1-1 TRBV7-2